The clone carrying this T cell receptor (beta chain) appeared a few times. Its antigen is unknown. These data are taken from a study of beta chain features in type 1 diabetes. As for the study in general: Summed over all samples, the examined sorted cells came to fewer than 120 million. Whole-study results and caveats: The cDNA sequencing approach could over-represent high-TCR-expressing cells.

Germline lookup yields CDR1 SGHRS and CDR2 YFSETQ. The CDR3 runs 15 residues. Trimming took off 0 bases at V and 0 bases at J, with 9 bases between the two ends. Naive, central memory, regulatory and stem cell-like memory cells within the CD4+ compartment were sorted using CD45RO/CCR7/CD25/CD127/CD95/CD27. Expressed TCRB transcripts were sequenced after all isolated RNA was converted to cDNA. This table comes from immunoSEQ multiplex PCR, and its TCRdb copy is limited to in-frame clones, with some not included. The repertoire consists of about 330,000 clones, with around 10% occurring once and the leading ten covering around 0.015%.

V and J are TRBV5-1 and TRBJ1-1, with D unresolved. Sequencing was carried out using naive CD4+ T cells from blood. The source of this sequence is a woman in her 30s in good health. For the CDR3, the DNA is TGCGCCAGCAGCTTGGATAGTTCGCTGAACACTGAAGCTTTCTTT. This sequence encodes CASSLDSSLNTEAFF.